These T cell receptor beta chains were read from a single sample in a study of preoperative IRX-2 immunotherapy in early breast cancer. Assay: immunoSEQ multiplex PCR; the TCRdb copy retains only in-frame clones and omits some. The repertoire includes approximately 96,000 clones, roughly 90% of them detected once, and over 2% sits in the top ten. The sample in question was tumor tissue, obtained after IRX-2 immunotherapy. These receptors all come from a human donor with breast cancer. Each CDR3 is given with its conserved first and last residue. D genes are given only for firm matches. Clone size appears in some rows only: once, few, many, or a class for an expanded clone.

-	TRBJ2-1	TRBV5-1	-	CASSLDDIDFYNEQFF	TGCGCCAGCAGCTTGGACGACATCGACTTCTACAATGAGCAGTTCTTC
-	TRBJ1-6	TRBV5-1	TRBD1	CASSRDVTGAGSPLHF	TGCGCCAGCAGCCGTGACGTGACAGGGGCAGGATCACCCCTCCACTTT
-	TRBJ1-5	TRBV30	-	CASSLDFQGNQPQHF	TGTGCCAGCAGCTTGGATTTCCAGGGTAATCAGCCCCAGCATTTT
-	TRBJ2-3	TRBV15	TRBD2	CAISGGTSGRIDTQYF	TGTGCCATCAGCGGGGGGACTAGCGGGAGAATAGATACGCAGTATTTT
once	TRBJ1-4	TRBV5-1	-	CASTTGQLPTNEKLFF	TGCGCCAGCACGACTGGACAGCTGCCAACTAATGAAAAACTGTTTTTT
-	TRBJ1-1	TRBV18	TRBD1	CASSPQGGGEAFF	TGTGCCAGCTCACCCCAGGGGGGGGGTGAAGCTTTCTTT
-	TRBJ1-1	TRBV6-8	-	CASSYSGAEAFF	TGTGCCAGCAGTTACTCGGGGGCTGAAGCTTTCTTT
-	TRBJ2-2	TRBV18	-	CASSPMNTGELFF	TGTGCCAGCTCACCCATGAACACCGGGGAGCTGTTTTTT
-	TRBJ1-5	TRBV19	-	CASSIEQGWYQPQHF	TGTGCCAGTAGTATAGAGCAGGGGTGGTATCAGCCCCAGCATTTT
-	TRBJ1-1	TRBV28	-	CASSLSVASLEAFF	TGTGCCAGCAGTTTATCTGTCGCATCGCTTGAAGCTTTCTTT